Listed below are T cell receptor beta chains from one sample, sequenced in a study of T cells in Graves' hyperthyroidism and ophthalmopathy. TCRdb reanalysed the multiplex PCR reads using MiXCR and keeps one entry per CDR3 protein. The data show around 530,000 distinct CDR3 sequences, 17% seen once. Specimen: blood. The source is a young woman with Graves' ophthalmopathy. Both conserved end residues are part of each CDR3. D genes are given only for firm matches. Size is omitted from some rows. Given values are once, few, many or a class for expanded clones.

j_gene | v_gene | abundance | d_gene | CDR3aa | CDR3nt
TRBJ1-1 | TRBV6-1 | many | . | CASSPYENEAFF | TGTGCCAGCAGCCCATACGAGAATGAAGCTTTCTTT
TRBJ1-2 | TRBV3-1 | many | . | CASSQTSYGYTF | TGTGCCAGCAGCCAAACCTCCTATGGCTACACCTTC
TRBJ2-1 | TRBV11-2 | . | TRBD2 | CASSLEPAGGPYEQFF | TGTGCCAGCAGCTTAGAACCCGCGGGGGGGCCTTATGAGCAGTTCTTC
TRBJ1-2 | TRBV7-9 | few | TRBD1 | CASSLGGQLNYGYTF | TGTGCCAGCAGCTTAGGGGGACAGCTTAACTATGGCTACACCTTC
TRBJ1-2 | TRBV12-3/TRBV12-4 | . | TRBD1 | CASSLARTGFNYGYTF | TGTGCCAGCAGTTTAGCCCGGACAGGATTTAACTATGGCTACACCTTC
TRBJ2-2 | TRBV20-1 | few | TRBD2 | CSARDRLAAINTGELFF | TGCAGTGCTAGAGATCGCCTAGCGGCTATAAACACCGGGGAGCTGTTTTTT
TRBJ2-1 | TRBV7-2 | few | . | CASQGVEEQFF | TGTGCCAGCCAAGGGGTGGAAGAGCAGTTCTTC
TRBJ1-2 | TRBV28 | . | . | CATHPTQAWDFYGYTF | TGTGCCACCCATCCGACACAGGCGTGGGATTTCTATGGCTACACCTTC
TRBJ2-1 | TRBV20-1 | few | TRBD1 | CSAQDRGNEQFF | TGCAGTGCCCAGGACAGGGGCAATGAGCAGTTCTTC
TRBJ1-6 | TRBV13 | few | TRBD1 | CASRQFGTGRSPLHF | TGTGCCAGCAGACAATTTGGGACAGGGCGTTCACCCCTCCACTTT
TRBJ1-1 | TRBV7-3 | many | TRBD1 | CASSPTPGQVNTEAFF | TGTGCCAGCAGCCCAACTCCGGGACAGGTAAACACTGAAGCTTTCTTT
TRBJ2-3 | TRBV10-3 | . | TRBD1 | CAISRDRGTDTQYF | TGTGCCATCAGCCGGGACAGGGGTACAGATACGCAGTATTTT
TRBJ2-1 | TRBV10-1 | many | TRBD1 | CASSDDRDSYNEQFF | TGCGCCAGCAGTGATGACAGGGACTCCTACAATGAGCAGTTCTTC
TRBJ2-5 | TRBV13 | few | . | CASSFRYRDQETQYF | TGTGCCAGCAGCTTTCGCTACAGGGATCAAGAGACCCAGTACTTC
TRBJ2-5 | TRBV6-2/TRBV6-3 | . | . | CASSYVAGLQETQYF | TGTGCCAGCAGTTACGTTGCGGGACTTCAAGAGACCCAGTACTTC
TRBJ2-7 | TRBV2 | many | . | CASTESSYEQYF | TGTGCCAGCACCGAAAGCTCCTACGAGCAGTACTTC
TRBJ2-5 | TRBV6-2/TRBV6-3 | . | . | CASKNSGKETQYF | TGTGCCAGCAAGAATTCGGGAAAAGAGACCCAGTACTTC
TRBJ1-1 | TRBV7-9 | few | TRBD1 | CASSLDRDRGPLAFF | TGTGCCAGCAGCTTAGACCGGGACAGGGGGCCTTTAGCTTTCTTT
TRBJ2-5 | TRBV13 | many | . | CASSAIGGVETQYF | TGTGCCAGCAGCGCTATAGGGGGTGTGGAGACCCAGTACTTC
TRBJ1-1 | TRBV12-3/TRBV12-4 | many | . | CASSPGPENTEAFF | TGTGCCAGCAGCCCGGGACCGGAGAACACTGAAGCTTTCTTT
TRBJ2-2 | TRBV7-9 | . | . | CASSLAGEGGELFF | TGTGCCAGCAGCTTAGCAGGGGAAGGCGGGGAGCTGTTTTTT
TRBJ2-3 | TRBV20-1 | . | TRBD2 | CSALSGVGADTQYF | TGCAGTGCTCTTAGCGGGGTAGGCGCAGATACGCAGTATTTT
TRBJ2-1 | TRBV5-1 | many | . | CASSLRKSSYNEQFF | TGCGCCAGCAGCTTGAGAAAGAGCTCCTACAATGAGCAGTTCTTC
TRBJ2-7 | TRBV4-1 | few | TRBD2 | CASSHPTSGRYEQYF | TGCGCCAGCAGCCATCCGACTAGCGGGAGATACGAGCAGTACTTC
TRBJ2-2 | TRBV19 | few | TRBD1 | CATGPDRVSRSGELFF | TGTGCCACGGGGCCAGACAGGGTCAGTCGGTCCGGGGAGCTGTTTTTT
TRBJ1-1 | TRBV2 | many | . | CASSEDRMNTEAFF | TGTGCCAGCAGTGAGGACCGTATGAACACTGAAGCTTTCTTT
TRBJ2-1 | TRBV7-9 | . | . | CASSLTGVLDNEQFF | TGTGCCAGCAGCTTAACCGGGGTTCTTGACAATGAGCAGTTCTTC